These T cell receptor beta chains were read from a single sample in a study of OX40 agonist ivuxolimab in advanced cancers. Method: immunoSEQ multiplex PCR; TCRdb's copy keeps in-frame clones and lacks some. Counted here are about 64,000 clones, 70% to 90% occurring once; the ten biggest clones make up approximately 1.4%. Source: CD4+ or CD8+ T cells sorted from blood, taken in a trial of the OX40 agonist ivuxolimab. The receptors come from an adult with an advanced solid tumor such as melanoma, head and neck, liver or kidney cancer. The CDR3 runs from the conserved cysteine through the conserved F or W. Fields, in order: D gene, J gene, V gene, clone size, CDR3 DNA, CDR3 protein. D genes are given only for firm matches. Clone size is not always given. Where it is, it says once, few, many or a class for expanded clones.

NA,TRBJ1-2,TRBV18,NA,TGTGCCAGCTCACCCGGACAGTTGAACTATGGCTACACCTTC,CASSPGQLNYGYTF
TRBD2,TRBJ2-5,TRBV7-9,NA,TGTGCCAGCAGCTCCGGGGGGATTGGGGAGACCCAGTACTTC,CASSSGGIGETQYF
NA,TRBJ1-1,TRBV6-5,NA,TGTGCCACCAAAGGGGCCTTCGAGGCTGAAGCTTTCTTT,CATKGAFEAEAFF
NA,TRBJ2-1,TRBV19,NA,TGTGCCAGTAGTAAACTAGCCGATTACAATGAGCAGTTCTTC,CASSKLADYNEQFF
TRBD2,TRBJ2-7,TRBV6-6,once,TGTGCCAGCAGTTCCTCCGGGACTAGATACGAGCAGTACTTC,CASSSSGTRYEQYF
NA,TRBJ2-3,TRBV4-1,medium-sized,TGCGCCAGCAGTAGAGCCGGGACTCTGGGCACAGATACGCAGTATTTT,CASSRAGTLGTDTQYF
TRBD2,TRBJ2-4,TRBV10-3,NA,TGTGCCATCAGTGAGTTGGCTAGCGGAAAAAACATTCAGTACTTC,CAISELASGKNIQYF
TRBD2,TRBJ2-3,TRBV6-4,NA,TGTGCCAGCAGTCGGGACTACACAGATACGCAGTATTTT,CASSRDYTDTQYF
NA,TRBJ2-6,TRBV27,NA,TGTGCCAGCAGTTTAGCCCGCGGCTCTGGGGCCAACGTCCTGACTTTC,CASSLARGSGANVLTF
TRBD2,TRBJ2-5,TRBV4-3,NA,TGCGCCAGCAGCCACCGACTAGCTCGGGGAGAGACCCAGTACTTC,CASSHRLARGETQYF
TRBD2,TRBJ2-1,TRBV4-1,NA,TGCGCCAGCAGCCAAGAATTACTAGCGGGGAACAATGAGCAGTTCTTC,CASSQELLAGNNEQFF
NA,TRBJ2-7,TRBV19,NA,TGTGCCAGTAGTATCTCGACAGCATCCTACGAGCAGTACTTC,CASSISTASYEQYF
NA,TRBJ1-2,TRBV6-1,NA,TGTGCCAGCAGTGAGGTGGGGGTGGATGGCTACACCTTC,CASSEVGVDGYTF
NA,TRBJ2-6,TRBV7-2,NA,TGTGCCAGCAGCTTTGGGGAAGGTGGGGCCAACGTCCTGACTTTC,CASSFGEGGANVLTF
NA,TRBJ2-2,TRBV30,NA,TGTGCCTGGAGTGTACGAAGGAACACCGGGGAGCTGTTTTTT,CAWSVRRNTGELFF
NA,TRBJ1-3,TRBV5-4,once,TGTGCCAGCAGCTTGCCAACAGGGCCCTCTGGAAACACCATATATTTT,CASSLPTGPSGNTIYF
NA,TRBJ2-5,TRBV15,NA,TGTGCCACCAGTTTCGGAGCGCGGAGCGGAGATTCGAGGGAGACCCAGTACTTC,CATSFGARSGDSRETQYF
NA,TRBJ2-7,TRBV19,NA,TGTGCCAGTAGTATGGGGCAGTTCTCCTACGAGCAGTACTTC,CASSMGQFSYEQYF
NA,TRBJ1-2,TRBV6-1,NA,TGTGCCAGCAGTGACAGGAACTATGGCTACACCTTC,CASSDRNYGYTF
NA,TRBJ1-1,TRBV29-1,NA,TGCAGCGTTGAAGATCCCCTGAACACTGAAGCTTTCTTT,CSVEDPLNTEAFF
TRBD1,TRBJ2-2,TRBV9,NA,TGTGCCAGCAGCGTTTCAGGGGGAGACACCGGGGAGCTGTTTTTT,CASSVSGGDTGELFF
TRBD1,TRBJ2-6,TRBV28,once,TGTGCCAGCCTCGGACAGGGAACCTCTGGGGCCAACGTCCTGACTTTC,CASLGQGTSGANVLTF
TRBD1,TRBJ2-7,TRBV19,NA,TGTGCCAGTAGTGGGGACAGCTACGAGCAGTACTTC,CASSGDSYEQYF
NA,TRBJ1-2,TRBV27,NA,TGTGCCAGCGCCCCCTCGGGTCGAGCTAACTATGGCTACACCTTC,CASAPSGRANYGYTF
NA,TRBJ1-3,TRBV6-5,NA,TGTGCCAGCAGTCATGGAAACACCATATATTTT,CASSHGNTIYF
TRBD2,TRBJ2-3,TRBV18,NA,TGTGCCAGCTCACCAAGACTAGCGGGAGTTCTCGATACGCAGTATTTT,CASSPRLAGVLDTQYF
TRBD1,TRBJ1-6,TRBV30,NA,TGTGCCTGGAGTCCAAAGGGAGGACAGGGCTATAATTCACCCCTCCACTTT,CAWSPKGGQGYNSPLHF
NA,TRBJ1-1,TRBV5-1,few,TGCGCCAGCAGCAAAGAGGGGTTCTTGAACACTGAAGCTTTCTTT,CASSKEGFLNTEAFF
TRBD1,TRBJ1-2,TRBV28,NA,TGTGCCAGCAGTCCCCCACAGGGGGCCTATGGCTACACCTTC,CASSPPQGAYGYTF
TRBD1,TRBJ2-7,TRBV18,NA,TGTGCCAGCTCACCTGGACAGGGGATTACCTACGAGCAGTACTTC,CASSPGQGITYEQYF
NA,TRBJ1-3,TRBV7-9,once,TGTGCCAGCAGTCCCGAGTCGGGCCCTGGAAACACCATATATTTT,CASSPESGPGNTIYF
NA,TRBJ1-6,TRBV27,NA,TGTGCCAGCAGTTCCCTCGGGGCTATAGGTTCACCCCTCCACTTT,CASSSLGAIGSPLHF
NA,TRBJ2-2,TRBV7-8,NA,TGTGCCAGCAGCTTGGCGGGGGCGCCCACCGGGGAGCTGTTTTTT,CASSLAGAPTGELFF
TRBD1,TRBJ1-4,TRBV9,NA,TGTGCCAGCTCGAGGGGGCCAACTAATGAAAAACTGTTTTTT,CASSRGPTNEKLFF
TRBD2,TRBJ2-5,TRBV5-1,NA,TGCGCCAGCAGCTTGGTAGCGGGAGCTGAGACCCAGTACTTC,CASSLVAGAETQYF
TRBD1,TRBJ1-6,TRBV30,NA,TGTGCCTGGTCCGGGACAGGGGTTTCACCCCTCCACTTT,CAWSGTGVSPLHF
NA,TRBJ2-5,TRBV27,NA,TGTGCCAGCAGTCAGCGGAGAGAAGAGACCCAGTACTTC,CASSQRREETQYF